A single sample gave rise to the 28 T cell receptor beta chains below, sequenced in a study of beta chain features in type 1 diabetes. Of the isolated RNA, all was reverse transcribed, and so the sequenced material was expressed TCRB transcripts. The assay was immunoSEQ multiplex PCR, and TCRdb's table has in-frame clones only and misses some. The table includes under 550,000 clones, about an eighth detected once. The sequenced sample consisted of naive CD4+ T cells from blood. These receptors all come from a young woman in good health.

The sample holds a few counts of this clone. The chain couples TRBV7-2 to TRBJ1-5; a weak D match, TRBD1 (6 bases). This CDR3 is 16 amino acids long. V was pared by 5 bases and J by 4 bases, with 18 bases between. CDR1 is SGHTA and CDR2 is FQGNSA in the germline V gene. CDR3 in DNA: TGTGCCAGCAGCCCAAGGATATACAGGGATAATCAGCCCCAGCATTTT. Translated: CASSPRIYRDNQPQHF.

In its sample, this clone was seen a few times. The chain carries TRBV7-2 and TRBJ2-5; D perhaps matches TRBD2 (6 bases). V gave up 1 base and J gave up 5 bases, with 11 bases separating them. Per the germline V gene, CDR1 is SGHTA and CDR2 is FQGNSA. CDR3 length equals 14 residues. The CDR3 loop reads CASSLVGGIETQYF. CDR3 bases: TGTGCCAGCAGCTTAGTCGGCGGGATCGAGACCCAGTACTTC. Supplemented by reference TRBV7-2 and TRBJ2-5, the full variable domain reads GAGVSQSPSNKVTEKGKDVELRCDPISGHTALYWYRQSLGQGLEFLIYFQGNSAPDKSGLPSDRFSAERTGGSVSTLTIQRTQQEDSAVYLCASSLVGGIETQYFGPGTRLLVL.

The chain recombines TRBV2 with TRBJ2-3; D gene uncertain. CDR1 and CDR2 from the germline V gene are SNHLY and FYNNEI. V was shortened by 4 bases and J by 2 bases, with 19 bases between the two germline ends. The CDR3 is 17 amino acids. The CDR3 nucleotides read TGTGCCAGCAGTGGCGGCGCGATTGCCGTCTCCACAGATACGCAGTATTTT. It is translated as CASSGGAIAVSTDTQYF.

The CDR3: CSVALSRYEQYF. CDR3 in DNA: TGCAGCGTTGCCCTAAGTAGATACGAGCAGTACTTC. This chain links TRBV29-1 with TRBJ2-7, with D unresolved. CDR1 SQVTM and CDR2 ANQGSEA come from the germline V gene. The CDR3 consists of 12 residues. The V end lost 4 bases, the J end lost 4 bases, and 11 bases lay between the germline ends.

This chain connects TRBV7-9 to TRBJ2-1, with TRBD1 as a possible D gene (5 bases). This CDR3 has 13 amino acids. Trimming removed 5 bases from V and 7 bases from J, with 12 bases in between. CDR1 SEHNR and CDR2 FQNEAQ come from the germline V gene (reference sequence). The CDR3 DNA reads as TGTGCCAGCAGCCCCGTGGGGCCGAATGAGCAGTTCTTC. Translating it yields CASSPVGPNEQFF.

This clone was counted only a few times. Here the CDR3 reads CASSPSGLGTDTQYF. CDR3 nucleotide sequence: TGTGCCAGCAGCCCCTCCGGCCTGGGCACAGATACGCAGTATTTT. The gene calls are TRBV7-2 and TRBJ2-3; D gene ambiguous. Trimming removed 5 bases at V and 1 base at J, with 13 bases between. Looked up from germline, CDR1 is SGHTA and CDR2 is FQGNSA. The CDR3 sequence is 15 residues long.

The chain carries TRBV27 and TRBJ1-4; no clear D gene. CDR3 length: 15 amino acids. With 6 bases removed from V and 3 bases from J, the gap between germline ends came to 14 bases. Germline CDR1 reads MNHEY; CDR2 reads SMNVEV (reference sequence). This CDR3 is CASSLTIGPNEKLFF. CDR3 nucleotides: TGTGCCAGCAGCCTAACAATAGGTCCTAATGAAAAACTGTTTTTT.

This clone was detected only a few times. V gene TRBV7-2 combines with J gene TRBJ1-5; D unclear. The germline CDR1 and CDR2 sequences are SGHTA and FQGNSA. V gave up 1 base and J gave up 6 bases, with 7 bases separating them. This CDR3 region has 13 residues. In nucleotides, the CDR3 is TGTGCCAGCAGCTTAGGGGGATCTCAGCCCCAGCATTTT. Amino acids: CASSLGGSQPQHF.

In its sample, this clone was seen a few times. This chain connects TRBV2 to TRBJ2-1; 9 bases agree with TRBD1. The trim removed 7 bases at V and 5 bases at J, leaving 6 bases unmatched. The CDR3 runs 14 residues. Looked up from germline, CDR1 is SNHLY and CDR2 is FYNNEI. The CDR3 loop reads CASTVRDRDNEQFF. DNA for the CDR3: TGTGCCAGCACTGTCCGGGACAGGGACAATGAGCAGTTCTTC.

This chain joins TRBV29-1 and TRBJ2-4; weak D call: TRBD1 (5 bases). Germline CDR1 reads SQVTM; CDR2 reads ANQGSEA. The CDR3 contains 17 residues. Trimming left V 1 base short and J 0 bases short, with 16 bases between. CDR3 protein: CSVEGESGSLAKNIQYF. CDR3 DNA sequence: TGCAGCGTTGAAGGAGAGTCAGGGTCTCTAGCCAAAAACATTCAGTACTTC.

This chain joins TRBV4-3 and TRBJ1-6; the D is unclear. The germline V gene encodes CDR1 LGHNA and CDR2 YSLEER. The CDR3 contains 18 residues. Trimming removed 0 bases at V and 10 bases at J, with 22 bases between. CDR3 in DNA: TGCGCCAGCAGCCAAGATCGTGTCAGGTTATGGGTAGTATCACCCCTCCACTTT. It translates to CASSQDRVRLWVVSPLHF.

This clone was seen only a few times. This sequence joins TRBV14 and TRBJ2-1; no reliable D call. Germline values: CDR1 SGHDN, CDR2 FVKESK. This CDR3 has 18 residues. V lost 1 base and J lost 0, with 16 bases in between. CDR3 residues: CASSQGVRARSSYNEQFF. The CDR3 coding sequence is TGTGCCAGCAGCCAAGGGGTCCGCGCCCGTAGCTCCTACAATGAGCAGTTCTTC.

This clone was picked up a small number of times. V and J are TRBV7-5 and TRBJ2-1; TRBD2 is taken as the D call from the table, unchecked against the DNA. TRBV7-5 is a pseudogene segment. This CDR3 has 11 residues. CDR3: CVTVGGNEQFF. CDR3 nucleotide sequence: TGTGTCACGGTTGGAGGCAATGAGCAGTTCTTC.

The chain has TRBV5-1 and TRBJ2-5; no firm D call. The germline V gene has CDR1 SGHRS and CDR2 YFSETQ. The ends were cut back, 3 bases at V and 3 bases at J, with 12 bases in the middle. CDR3 length equals 14 residues. CDR3 sequence: CASSSAGSEETQYF. CDR3 in DNA: TGCGCCAGCAGCTCTGCAGGTTCAGAAGAGACCCAGTACTTC.

This clone was observed a few times. The chain employs TRBV7-9 and TRBJ2-7; D call uncertain. The V end was cut by 3 bases, the J end by 6 bases, with 6 bases between. The CDR3 is 11 amino acids. From germline, CDR1 is SEHNR and CDR2 FQNEAQ (reference sequence). DNA for the CDR3: TGTGCCAGCAGCTTCCGAGCCGAGCAGTACTTC. It codes for CASSFRAEQYF.

As to this clone: Other DNA sequences in the same sample also yield this CDR3. This chain uses TRBV14 with TRBJ2-5, with unresolved D. Trimming removed 4 bases from V and 4 bases from J, with 4 bases in between. Germline lookup yields CDR1 SGHDN and CDR2 FVKESK. This CDR3 comprises 11 residues. In DNA form, the CDR3 reads TGTGCCAGCAGCCGCGGAGAGACCCAGTACTTC. Its translation: CASSRGETQYF.

The chain carries TRBV7-2 and TRBJ1-4, with TRBD1 matching 7 bases. The CDR3 runs to 15 residues. The junction had 7 bases not matched to a gene; V was cut back by 5 bases and J by 4 bases. Germline V gives CDR1 SGHTA, CDR2 FQGNSA. This chain's CDR3 is CASSPEQGINEKLFF. The CDR3 region has the DNA TGTGCCAGCAGCCCCGAACAGGGGATTAATGAAAAACTGTTTTTT.

This clone was counted between two and nine times. The chain links TRBV7-3 to TRBJ2-7, with no clear D. Trimming removed 5 bases at V and 5 bases at J, with 19 bases between. Germline CDR1 SGHTA, CDR2 FQGTGA. This CDR3 contains 15 residues. The CDR3, as DNA: TGTGCCAGCAGCACGAGACGCAACCTGGACCACGAGCAGTACGTC. This gives the protein CASSTRRNLDHEQYV.

This sequence joins TRBV27 and TRBJ2-7; 9 bases align to TRBD1. Germline V lookup: CDR1 MNHEY, CDR2 SMNVEV (reference sequence). This CDR3 comprises 17 residues. The V gene end was trimmed by 4 bases and the J gene end by 4 bases; junction bases not matched to a gene: 14. CDR3 amino acids: CASSSPSRTGARYEQYF. In DNA form, the CDR3 reads TGTGCCAGCAGTTCGCCTTCCAGGACAGGGGCGAGGTACGAGCAGTACTTC.

This clone was seen a few times. The rearrangement joins TRBV7-9 to TRBJ1-2; unclear D gene. Trimming left V 2 bases short and J 4 bases short, with 8 bases between. This CDR3 region has 13 residues. CDR1 and CDR2 from the germline V gene are SEHNR and FQNEAQ (reference sequence). The CDR3 sequence is CASSLNPSYGYTF. In DNA, the CDR3 is TGTGCCAGCAGCTTAAATCCCAGCTATGGCTACACCTTC.

This clone was seen a handful of times. This chain joins TRBV18 and TRBJ1-3, with a possible D match to TRBD1 (5 bases). The germline gives CDR1 KGHSH, CDR2 LQKENI. This CDR3 is built from 14 residues. The ends were cut back, 4 bases at V and 6 bases at J, with 13 bases in the middle. The CDR3 DNA reads TGTGCCAGCTCACTGACAGTGACGGAAAACACCATATATTTT. Encoded protein: CASSLTVTENTIYF.

This chain joins TRBV7-9 and TRBJ2-7, with TRBD2 matching 9 bases. This CDR3 spans 17 amino acids. The trim removed 1 base at V and 4 bases at J, leaving 11 bases unmatched. Germline values: CDR1 SEHNR, CDR2 FQNEAQ (reference sequence). CDR3 nucleotides: TGTGCCAGCAGCTTAGTCCCACCGCGGGAGGGAACTTACGAGCAGTACTTC. Its protein product is CASSLVPPREGTYEQYF.

This clone was counted between two and nine times. CDR3 sequence reads: CASSWNSNEQFF. DNA for the CDR3: TGTGCCAGCAGCTGGAATAGCAATGAGCAGTTCTTC. The chain recombines TRBV5-6 with TRBJ2-1; D remains ambiguous. This CDR3 comprises 12 residues. V was pared by 3 bases and J by 6 bases, with 7 bases between. Germline loops: CDR1 SGHDT, CDR2 YYEEEE.

The chain is built from TRBV10-3 and TRBJ2-5; no clear D gene. The V gene lost 0 bases and the J gene lost 5 bases, with 7 bases spanning the gap. The CDR3 has 13 residues. CDR1 and CDR2 (germline): ENHRY, SYGVKD. The CDR3 loop is CAISESNPETQYF. The CDR3 DNA reads as TGTGCCATCAGTGAGTCAAATCCCGAGACCCAGTACTTC.

On this clone: The same CDR3 arises from other DNA sequences in this sample as well. The chain is built from TRBV29-1 and TRBJ2-2; D uncertain. The CDR3 is 14 residues long. The V gene's germline CDR1 is SQVTM and CDR2 ANQGSEA. V lost 4 bases, J lost 0 bases, and 9 bases lay in between. The CDR3 spells CSVGSSANTGELFF. CDR3 sequence (DNA): TGCAGCGTTGGTTCGTCAGCGAACACCGGGGAGCTGTTTTTT.

This clone was seen a handful of times. This chain uses TRBV7-9 with TRBJ1-5; the match to TRBD1 covers 7 bases. CDR1 is SEHNR, CDR2 FQNEAQ, per germline (reference sequence). With V trimmed by 5 bases and J by 2 bases, 9 bases remained unmatched. The CDR3 has 16 residues. CDR3 residues: CASSHKTGKGNQPQHF. DNA of the CDR3: TGTGCCAGCAGCCATAAGACAGGGAAAGGCAATCAGCCCCAGCATTTT.

The sample holds many counts of this clone. The chain uses TRBV10-3 and TRBJ1-2; D gene unclear. The CDR3 totals 12 residues. CDR1 and CDR2 (germline): ENHRY, SYGVKD. Trimming pared 0 bases from V and 7 bases from J, leaving 6 bases between. CDR3 amino acids: CAISESQSGYTF. The CDR3 DNA reads as TGTGCCATCAGTGAGTCCCAGTCTGGCTACACCTTC.

The chain combines TRBV18 with TRBJ2-3; D is unclear. Germline CDR1 and CDR2: KGHSH and LQKENI. This CDR3 contains 12 residues. V lost 0 bases, J lost 7 bases, and 5 bases lay in between. The CDR3, as DNA: TGTGCCAGCTCACCACCACAGAATACGCAGTATTTT. Translated, it gives CASSPPQNTQYF.